This T cell receptor beta chain appears in the sequencing data of a study of blood T cell repertoires in COVID-19. The table came from immunoSEQ multiplex PCR; TCRdb's copy has only in-frame clones and leaves some out. The repertoire holds roughly 100,000 clones, more than 65% seen once, with 15% to 20% in the top ten. This TCR derives from an elderly woman with active or convalescent COVID-19. The specimen was peripheral blood.

The CDR3 loop is CASTTGDNEQFF. Written as DNA, the CDR3 is TGTGCCAGCACGACAGGGGATAATGAGCAGTTCTTC. The chain is built from TRBV7-9 and TRBJ2-1; TRBD1 matches 8 bases. The CDR3 has 12 amino acids. Germline V gene lookup returns CDR1 SEHNR and CDR2 FQNEAQ (reference sequence). V lost 7 bases to trimming and J lost 7 bases; unmatched junction nucleotides: 3. The variable domain in full, with the rest retrieved from reference TRBV7-9 and TRBJ2-1, is DTGVSQNPRHKITKRGQNVTFRCDPISEHNRLYWYRQTLGQGPEFLTYFQNEAQLEKSRLLSDRFSAERPKGSFSTLEIQRTEQGDSAMYLCASTTGDNEQFFGPGTRLTVL.